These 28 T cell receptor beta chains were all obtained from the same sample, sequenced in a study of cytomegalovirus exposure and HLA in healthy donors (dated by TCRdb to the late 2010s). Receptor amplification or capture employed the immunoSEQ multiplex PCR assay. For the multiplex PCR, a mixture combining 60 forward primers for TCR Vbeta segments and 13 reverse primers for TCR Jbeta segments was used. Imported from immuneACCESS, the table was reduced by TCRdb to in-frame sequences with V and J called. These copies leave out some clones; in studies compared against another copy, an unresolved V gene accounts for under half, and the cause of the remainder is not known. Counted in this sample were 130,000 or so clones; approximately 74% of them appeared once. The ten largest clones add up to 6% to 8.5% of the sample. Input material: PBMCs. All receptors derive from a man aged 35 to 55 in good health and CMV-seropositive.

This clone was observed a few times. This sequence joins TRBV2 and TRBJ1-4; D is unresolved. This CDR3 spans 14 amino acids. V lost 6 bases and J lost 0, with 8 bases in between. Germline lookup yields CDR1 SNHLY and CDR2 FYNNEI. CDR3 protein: CASSKIATNEKLFF. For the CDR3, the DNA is TGTGCCAGCAGCAAGATAGCAACTAATGAAAAACTGTTTTTT.

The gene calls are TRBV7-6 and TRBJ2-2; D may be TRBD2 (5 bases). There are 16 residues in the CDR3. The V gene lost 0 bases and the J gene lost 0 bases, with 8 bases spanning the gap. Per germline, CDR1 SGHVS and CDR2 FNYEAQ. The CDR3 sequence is CASSLARGANTGELFF. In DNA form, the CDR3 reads TGTGCCAGCAGCTTAGCACGGGGAGCGAACACCGGGGAGCTGTTTTTT. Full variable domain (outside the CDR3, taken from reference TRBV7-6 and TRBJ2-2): GAGVSQSPRYKVTKRGQDVALRCDPISGHVSLYWYRQALGQGPEFLTYFNYEAQQDKSGLPNDRFSAERPEGSISTLTIQRTEQRDSAMYRCASSLARGANTGELFFGEGSRLTVL.

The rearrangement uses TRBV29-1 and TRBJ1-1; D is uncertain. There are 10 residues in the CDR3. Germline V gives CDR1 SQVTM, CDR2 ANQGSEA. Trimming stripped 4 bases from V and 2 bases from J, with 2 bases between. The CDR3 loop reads CSVVNTEAFF. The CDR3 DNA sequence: TGCAGCGTTGTAAACACTGAAGCTTTCTTT.

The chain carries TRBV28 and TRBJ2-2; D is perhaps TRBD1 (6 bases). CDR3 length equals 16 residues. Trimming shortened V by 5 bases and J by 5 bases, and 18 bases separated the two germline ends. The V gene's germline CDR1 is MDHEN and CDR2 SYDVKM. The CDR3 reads CASSPPTGHRTGELFF. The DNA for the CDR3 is TGTGCCAGCAGTCCGCCCACAGGGCACCGGACCGGGGAGCTGTTTTTT.

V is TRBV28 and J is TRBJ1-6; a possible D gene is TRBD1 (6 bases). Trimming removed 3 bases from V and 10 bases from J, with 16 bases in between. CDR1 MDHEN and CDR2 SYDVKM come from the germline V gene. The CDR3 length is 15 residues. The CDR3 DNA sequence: TGTGCCAGCAGTTTTGGACAGCTCCCAGGGTCACCCCTCCACTTT. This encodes CASSFGQLPGSPLHF.

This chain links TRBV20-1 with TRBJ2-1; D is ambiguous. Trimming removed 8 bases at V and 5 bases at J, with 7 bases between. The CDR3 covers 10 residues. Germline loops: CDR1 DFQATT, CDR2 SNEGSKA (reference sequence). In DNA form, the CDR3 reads TGCAGTCCCAAAAACAATGAGCAGTTCTTC. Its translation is CSPKNNEQFF.

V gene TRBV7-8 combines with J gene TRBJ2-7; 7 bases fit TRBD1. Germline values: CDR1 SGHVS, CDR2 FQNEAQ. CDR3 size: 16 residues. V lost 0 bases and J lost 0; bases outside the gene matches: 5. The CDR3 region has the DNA TGTGCCAGCAGCTTAGCGAGGGGGCCGATCTCCTACGAGCAGTACTTC. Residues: CASSLARGPISYEQYF.

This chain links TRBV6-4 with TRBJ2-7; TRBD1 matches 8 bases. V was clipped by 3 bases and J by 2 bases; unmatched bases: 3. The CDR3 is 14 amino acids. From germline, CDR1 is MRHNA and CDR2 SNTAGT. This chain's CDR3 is CASSEQGGPYEQYF. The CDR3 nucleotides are TGTGCCAGCAGTGAACAGGGGGGTCCCTACGAGCAGTACTTC.

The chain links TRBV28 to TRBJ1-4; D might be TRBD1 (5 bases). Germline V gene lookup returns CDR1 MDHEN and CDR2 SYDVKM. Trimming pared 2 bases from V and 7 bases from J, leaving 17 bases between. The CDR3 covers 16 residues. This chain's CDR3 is CASSLNWFRGGEKLFF. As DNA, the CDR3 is TGTGCCAGCAGTTTAAATTGGTTTAGGGGCGGTGAAAAACTGTTTTTT.

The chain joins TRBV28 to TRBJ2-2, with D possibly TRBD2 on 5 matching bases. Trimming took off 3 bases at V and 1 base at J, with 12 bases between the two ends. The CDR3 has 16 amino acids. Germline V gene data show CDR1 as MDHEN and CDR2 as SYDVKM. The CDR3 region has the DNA TGTGCCAGCAGTTTCACTTTTGGGAGGAACACCGGGGAGCTGTTTTTT. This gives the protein CASSFTFGRNTGELFF.

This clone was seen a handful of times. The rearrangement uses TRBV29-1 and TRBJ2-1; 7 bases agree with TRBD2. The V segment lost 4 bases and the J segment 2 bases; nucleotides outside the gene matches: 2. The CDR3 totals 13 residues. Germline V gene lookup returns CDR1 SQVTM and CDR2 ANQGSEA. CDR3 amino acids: CSVVGGTYNEQFF. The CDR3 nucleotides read TGCAGCGTTGTGGGGGGGACCTACAATGAGCAGTTCTTC.

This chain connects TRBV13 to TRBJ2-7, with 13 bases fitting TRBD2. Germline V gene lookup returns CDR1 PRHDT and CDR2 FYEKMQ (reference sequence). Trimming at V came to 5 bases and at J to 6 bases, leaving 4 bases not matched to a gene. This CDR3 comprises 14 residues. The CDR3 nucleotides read TGTGCCAGCAGCACTAGCGGGAGGGTAGGCGAGCAGTACTTC. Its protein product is CASSTSGRVGEQYF.

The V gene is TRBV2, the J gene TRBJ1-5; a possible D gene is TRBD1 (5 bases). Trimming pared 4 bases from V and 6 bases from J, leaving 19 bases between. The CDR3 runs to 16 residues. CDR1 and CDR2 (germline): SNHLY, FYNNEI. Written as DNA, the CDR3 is TGTGCCAGCAGTGGTCAGGGATTTAGGTCGGGTCAGCCCCAGCATTTT. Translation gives CASSGQGFRSGQPQHF. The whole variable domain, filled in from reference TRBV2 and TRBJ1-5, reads EPEVTQTPSHQVTQMGQEVILRCVPISNHLYFYWYRQILGQKVEFLVSFYNNEISEKSEIFDDQFSVERPDGSNFTLKIRSTKLEDSAMYFCASSGQGFRSGQPQHFGDGTRLSIL.

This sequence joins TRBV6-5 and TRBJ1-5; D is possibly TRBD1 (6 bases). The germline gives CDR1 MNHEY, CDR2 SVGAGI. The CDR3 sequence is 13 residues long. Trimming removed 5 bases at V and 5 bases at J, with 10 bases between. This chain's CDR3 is CASSPTGDQPQHF. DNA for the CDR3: TGTGCCAGCAGTCCGACAGGAGATCAGCCCCAGCATTTT.

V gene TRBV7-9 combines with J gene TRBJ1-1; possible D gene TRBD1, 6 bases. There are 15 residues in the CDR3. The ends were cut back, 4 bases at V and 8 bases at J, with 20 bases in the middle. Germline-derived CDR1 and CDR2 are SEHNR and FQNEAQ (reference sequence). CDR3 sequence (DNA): TGTGCCAGCAGCTCCGGGACACCGGGCGTAGGCGAAGCTTTCTTT. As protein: CASSSGTPGVGEAFF.

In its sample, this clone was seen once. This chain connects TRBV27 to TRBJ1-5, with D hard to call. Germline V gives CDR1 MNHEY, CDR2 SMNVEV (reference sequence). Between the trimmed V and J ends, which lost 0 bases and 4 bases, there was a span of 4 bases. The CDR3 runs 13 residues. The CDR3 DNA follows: TGTGCCAGCAGTTTATCACGGAATCAGCCCCAGCATTTT. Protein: CASSLSRNQPQHF.

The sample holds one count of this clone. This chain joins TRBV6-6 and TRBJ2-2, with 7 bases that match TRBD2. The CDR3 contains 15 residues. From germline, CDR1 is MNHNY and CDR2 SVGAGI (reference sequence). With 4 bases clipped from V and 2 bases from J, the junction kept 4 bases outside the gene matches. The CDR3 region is CASSSSGDNTGELFF. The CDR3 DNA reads TGTGCCAGCAGTTCTAGCGGAGATAACACCGGGGAGCTGTTTTTT.

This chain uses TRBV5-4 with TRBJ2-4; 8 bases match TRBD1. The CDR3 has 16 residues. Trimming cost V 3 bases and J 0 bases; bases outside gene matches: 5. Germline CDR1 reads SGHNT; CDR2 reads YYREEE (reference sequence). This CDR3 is CASSYRQGLAKNIQYF. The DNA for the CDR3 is TGTGCCAGCAGCTATAGACAGGGGTTAGCCAAAAACATTCAGTACTTC.

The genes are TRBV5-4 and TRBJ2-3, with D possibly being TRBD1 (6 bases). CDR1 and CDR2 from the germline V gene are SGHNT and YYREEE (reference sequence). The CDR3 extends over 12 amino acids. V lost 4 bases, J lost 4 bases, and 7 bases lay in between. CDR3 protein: CASSPGADTQYF. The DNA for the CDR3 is TGTGCCAGCAGCCCAGGGGCAGATACGCAGTATTTT.

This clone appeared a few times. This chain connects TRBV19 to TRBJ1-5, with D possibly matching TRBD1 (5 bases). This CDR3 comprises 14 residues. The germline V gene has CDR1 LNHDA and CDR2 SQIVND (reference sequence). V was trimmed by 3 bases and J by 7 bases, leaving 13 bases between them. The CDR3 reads CASSMGGESQPQHF. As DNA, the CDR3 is TGTGCCAGTAGTATGGGAGGGGAAAGCCAGCCCCAGCATTTT.

CDR3 DNA: TGTGCCAGCAGTTTCGGCAGGGGGCGGAAGCAGTACTTC. Its protein product is CASSFGRGRKQYF. V is TRBV27 and J is TRBJ2-7; 8 bases align to TRBD1. Trimming removed 3 bases from V and 8 bases from J; junction bases left unmatched: 6. Germline V gives CDR1 MNHEY, CDR2 SMNVEV (reference sequence). CDR3 length: 13 amino acids.

This CDR3 reads CASSLRGRGGPYEQYF. In DNA form, the CDR3 reads TGTGCCAGCAGTTTAAGAGGCAGGGGCGGACCCTACGAGCAGTACTTC. The chain has TRBV27 and TRBJ2-5; weak D call: TRBD1 (6 bases). The end of the DNA is better explained by TRBJ2-7, so the J call may be wrong. The germline V gene has CDR1 MNHEY and CDR2 SMNVEV (reference sequence). This CDR3 is built from 16 residues.

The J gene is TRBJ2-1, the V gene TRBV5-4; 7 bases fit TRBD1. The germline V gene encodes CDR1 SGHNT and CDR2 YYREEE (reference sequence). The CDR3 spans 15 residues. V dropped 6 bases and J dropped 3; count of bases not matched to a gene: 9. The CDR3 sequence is CASNPRRDSYNEQFF. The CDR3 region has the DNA TGTGCCAGCAACCCCCGAAGGGACAGCTACAATGAGCAGTTCTTC. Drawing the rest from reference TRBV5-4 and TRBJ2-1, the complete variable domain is ETGVTQSPTHLIKTRGQQVTLRCSSQSGHNTVSWYQQALGQGPQFIFQYYREEENGRGNFPPRFSGLQFPNYSSELNVNALELDDSALYLCASNPRRDSYNEQFFGPGTRLTVL.

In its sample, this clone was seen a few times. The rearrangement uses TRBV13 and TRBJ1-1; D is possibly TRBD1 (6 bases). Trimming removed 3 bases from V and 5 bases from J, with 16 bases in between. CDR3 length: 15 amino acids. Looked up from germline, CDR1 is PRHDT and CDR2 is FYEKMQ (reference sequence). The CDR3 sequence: CASSLFTGHGTEAFF. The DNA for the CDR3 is TGTGCCAGCAGCTTGTTCACAGGGCATGGTACTGAAGCTTTCTTT.

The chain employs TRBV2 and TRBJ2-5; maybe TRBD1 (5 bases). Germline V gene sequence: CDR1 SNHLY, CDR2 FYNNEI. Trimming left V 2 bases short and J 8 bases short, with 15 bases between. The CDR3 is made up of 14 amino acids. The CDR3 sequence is CASSENRVWGTQYF. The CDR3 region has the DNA TGTGCCAGCAGTGAAAATCGGGTTTGGGGCACCCAGTACTTC.

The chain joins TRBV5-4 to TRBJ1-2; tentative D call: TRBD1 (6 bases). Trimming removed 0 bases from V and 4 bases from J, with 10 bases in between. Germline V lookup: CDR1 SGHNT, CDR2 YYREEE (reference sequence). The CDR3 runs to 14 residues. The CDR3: CASSLAGGGYGYTF. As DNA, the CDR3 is TGTGCCAGCAGCTTGGCGGGGGGCGGCTATGGCTACACCTTC.

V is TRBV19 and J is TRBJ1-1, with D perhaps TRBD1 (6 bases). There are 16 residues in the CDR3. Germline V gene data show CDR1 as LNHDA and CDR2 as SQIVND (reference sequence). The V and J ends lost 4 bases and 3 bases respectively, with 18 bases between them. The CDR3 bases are TGTGCCAGTAGTACTTCTTGGGGACACCTAGACACTGAAGCTTTCTTT. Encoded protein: CASSTSWGHLDTEAFF.

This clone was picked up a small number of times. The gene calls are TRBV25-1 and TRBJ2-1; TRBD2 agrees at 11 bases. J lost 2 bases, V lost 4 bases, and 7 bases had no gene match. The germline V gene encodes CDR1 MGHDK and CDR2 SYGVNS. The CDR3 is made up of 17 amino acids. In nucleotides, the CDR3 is TGTGCCAGCAGTGCCCAAGGGGGACTAGCGGCCTACAATGAGCAGTTCTTC. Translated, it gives CASSAQGGLAAYNEQFF. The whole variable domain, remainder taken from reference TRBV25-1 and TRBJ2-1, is EADIYQTPRYLVIGTGKKITLECSQTMGHDKMYWYQQDPGMELHLIHYSYGVNSTEKGDLSSESTVSRIRTEHFPLTLESARPSHTSQYLCASSAQGGLAAYNEQFFGPGTRLTVL.